These 24 T cell receptor beta chains share one sample of origin, sequenced in a study of T-cell memory formation after mild COVID-19. One entry per CDR3 protein, called by TCRdb with MiXCR from the 5' RACE reads. Among about 62,000 distinct CDR3 sequences listed, 9.3% were seen once. What was sequenced was PBMCs or a T cell subset sorted from them (not recorded which). All receptors derive from a man younger than 30 who had mild COVID-19 (a few samples of this study predate the infection). Cell type and time point are not known.

J is TRBJ1-5 and V is TRBV7-2; no clear D gene. Trimming pared 6 bases from V and 1 base from J, leaving 13 bases between. CDR1 and CDR2 from the germline V gene are SGHTA and FQGNSA. The CDR3 contains 15 residues. For the CDR3, the DNA is TGTGCCAGCAGTTTCGAAACTGACAGCAATCAGCCCCAGCATTTT. This translates into CASSFETDSNQPQHF.

The chain couples TRBV4-3 to TRBJ1-2, with D hard to call. CDR1 LGHNA and CDR2 YSLEER come from the germline V gene. The V end was cut by 0 bases, the J end by 4 bases, with 9 bases between. CDR3 length: 14 residues. CDR3 residues: CASSQDLAGYGYTF. The CDR3 nucleotides are TGCGCCAGCAGCCAAGATCTTGCAGGCTATGGCTACACCTTC.

This clonotype occurred a few times. The chain has TRBV7-2 and TRBJ2-7, with D possibly being TRBD1 or TRBD2 (5 bases each). The germline CDR1 and CDR2 sequences are SGHTA and FQGNSA. CDR3 size: 13 residues. V was cut by 7 bases and J by 2 bases, with 12 bases left in between. The CDR3 here is CASKGPNTYEQYF. The CDR3 nucleotides read TGTGCCAGCAAGGGACCGAACACCTACGAGCAGTACTTC.

At least ten counts were recorded for this clonotype. The chain couples TRBV5-5 to TRBJ2-7, with 9 bases lining up with TRBD1. V lost 4 bases to trimming and J lost 5 bases; unmatched junction nucleotides: 7. The CDR3 extends over 14 amino acids. CDR1 and CDR2 from the germline V gene are SGHKS and YYEKEE (reference sequence). CDR3 loop: CASSNRDRAHEQYF. CDR3 nucleotide sequence: TGTGCCAGCAGCAACCGGGACAGGGCACACGAGCAGTACTTC.

This clonotype has more than one count but fewer than ten. The chain combines TRBV20-1 with TRBJ1-3, with D unclear. V was clipped by 6 bases and J by 0 bases, with 15 bases between them. This CDR3 spans 15 amino acids. CDR1 and CDR2 (germline): DFQATT, SNEGSKA (reference sequence). CDR3 protein: CSASEAGSSGNTIYF. CDR3 bases: TGCAGTGCGTCGGAGGCGGGCAGCTCTGGAAACACCATATATTTT.

This clonotype was seen at least ten times. This chain joins TRBV7-9 and TRBJ2-2; TRBD1 or TRBD2 may be the D gene (5 bases each). The germline V gene encodes CDR1 SEHNR and CDR2 FQNEAQ (reference sequence). This CDR3 comprises 14 residues. Between the trimmed V and J ends, which lost 0 bases and 4 bases, there was a span of 6 bases. The CDR3 is CASSLAGTTGELFF. For the CDR3, the DNA is TGTGCCAGCAGCTTAGCCGGGACCACCGGGGAGCTGTTTTTT.

This clonotype has just a few counts. The gene calls are TRBV5-1 and TRBJ1-5; D is undetermined. Germline CDR1 SGHRS, CDR2 YFSETQ. CDR3 length equals 14 residues. V lost 0 bases, J lost 8 bases, and 12 bases lay in between. The CDR3 DNA reads as TGCGCCAGCAGCTTGGGACACGGAGGTGAGCCCCAGCATTTT. Its translation: CASSLGHGGEPQHF.

This sequence joins TRBV5-1 and TRBJ2-5; TRBD1 matches at 7 bases. The CDR3 is 13 residues long. The germline gives CDR1 SGHRS, CDR2 YFSETQ. J gave up 9 bases and V 4 bases, and 9 bases lay outside the gene matches. CDR3 protein: CASSEGGASPQYF. In DNA, the CDR3 is TGCGCCAGCAGCGAAGGGGGCGCATCGCCCCAGTACTTC.

This clonotype was detected only a few times. The V call is TRBV18, the J call TRBJ2-1, with D unclear. Germline V gives CDR1 KGHSH, CDR2 LQKENI. With 3 bases removed from V and 7 bases from J, the gap between germline ends came to 10 bases. The CDR3 is 13 amino acids. The CDR3, as DNA: TGTGCCAGCTCACCCCCAGTTAAGAATGAGCAGTTCTTC. Its translation: CASSPPVKNEQFF.

V usage is TRBV18 and J usage is TRBJ2-7; D gene uncertain. The V gene lost 4 bases and the J gene lost 5 bases, with 15 bases spanning the gap. Germline lookup yields CDR1 KGHSH and CDR2 LQKENI. CDR3 length: 14 residues. CDR3: CASSQYTGLDEQYF. The CDR3 bases are TGTGCCAGCTCACAATACACGGGTCTAGACGAGCAGTACTTC.

This clonotype has more than one count but fewer than ten. The V and J genes are TRBV6-5 and TRBJ1-1; no clear D gene. There are 14 residues in the CDR3. V lost 1 base, J lost 4 bases, and 10 bases lay in between. Per the germline V gene, CDR1 is MNHEY and CDR2 is SVGAGI. The CDR3 DNA is TGTGCCAGCAGTTACTATTCGGTGGGCACTGAAGCTTTCTTT. Its translation: CASSYYSVGTEAFF.

This clonotype qualifies as medium-sized (0.01 to 0.1%). J is TRBJ2-3 and V is TRBV5-1; no clear D. The CDR3 covers 15 residues. CDR1 is SGHRS and CDR2 is YFSETQ in the germline V gene. Trimming shortened V by 0 bases and J by 0 bases, and 8 bases separated the two germline ends. Here the CDR3 DNA reads TGCGCCAGCAGCTTGGCCACACGAAGCACAGATACGCAGTATTTT. Amino acids: CASSLATRSTDTQYF.

This clonotype was counted only a few times. The V gene is TRBV5-8, the J gene TRBJ2-3; D not certain. Per germline, CDR1 SGHTS and CDR2 YDEGEE. This CDR3 is 12 amino acids long. V lost 4 bases to trimming and J lost 8 bases, with 11 bases between them. Written as DNA, the CDR3 is TGTGCCAGCAGCGGGTACATGGGTACGCAGTATTTT. This encodes CASSGYMGTQYF.

This clonotype was seen ten or more times. V gene TRBV24-1 combines with J gene TRBJ2-3; a weak D match, TRBD2 (5 bases). V lost 3 bases and J 4 bases, leaving 13 bases between the germline ends. The CDR3 spans 15 residues. Germline V gives CDR1 KGHDR, CDR2 SFDVKD. The CDR3 loop is CATSDARLASDTQYF. CDR3 in DNA: TGTGCCACCAGTGATGCTCGTCTAGCTTCAGATACGCAGTATTTT.

In its sample, this clonotype was seen a few times. This rearrangement joins TRBV20-1 to TRBJ2-6; D call uncertain. Germline-derived CDR1 and CDR2 are DFQATT and SNEGSKA (reference sequence). The CDR3 sequence is 13 residues long. V lost 7 bases, J lost 0 bases, and 7 bases lay in between. CDR3 bases: TGCAGTGGGGTGCCCTCTGGGGCCAACGTCCTGACTTTC. Translating it yields CSGVPSGANVLTF.

This clonotype was counted only a few times. This chain connects TRBV7-6 to TRBJ2-2; possibly TRBD1 for D (6 bases). The CDR3 covers 13 residues. CDR1 and CDR2 (germline): SGHVS, FNYEAQ. Trimming pared 6 bases from V and 1 base from J, leaving 6 bases between. DNA of the CDR3: TGTGCCAGCAGGGGACAGAACACCGGGGAGCTGTTTTTT. Encoded protein: CASRGQNTGELFF.

This rearrangement joins TRBV10-3 to TRBJ2-1; 8 bases are shared with TRBD1. Germline V gene lookup returns CDR1 ENHRY and CDR2 SYGVKD. J was trimmed by 9 bases and V by 7 bases; bases with no gene match: 11. The CDR3 spans 14 residues. The CDR3 is CAITSTGGFGEQFF. The CDR3 bases are TGTGCCATCACGTCCACAGGGGGATTTGGTGAGCAGTTCTTC.

The table lists this clonotype with a few counts. This rearrangement joins TRBV12-5 to TRBJ2-1; tentatively, D is TRBD2 (5 bases). Germline V gives CDR1 LGHNT, CDR2 FRNRAP. The V end lost 4 bases, the J end lost 5 bases, and 9 bases lay between the germline ends. The CDR3 loop spans 13 amino acids. CDR3 sequence: CASGSSGNNEQFF. CDR3 sequence (DNA): TGTGCTAGTGGTTCCTCGGGGAACAATGAGCAGTTCTTC.

V and J are TRBV10-3 and TRBJ2-1; 10 bases map to TRBD1. Germline V gives CDR1 ENHRY, CDR2 SYGVKD. The CDR3 loop spans 15 amino acids. Losses at the gene ends were 4 bases for V and 8 bases for J; bases not matched to a gene: 8. This chain's CDR3 is CAISAGGTGVDEQFF. CDR3 bases: TGTGCCATCAGTGCCGGCGGGACAGGGGTCGATGAGCAGTTCTTC.

A few counts support this clonotype. The chain is built from TRBV24-1 and TRBJ2-1; the match to TRBD2 covers 9 bases. V dropped 9 bases and J dropped 4; count of bases not matched to a gene: 12. The CDR3 spans 16 residues. In germline, CDR1 is KGHDR, CDR2 SFDVKD. The CDR3 here is CATGGRAGGLYNEQFF. In nucleotides, the CDR3 is TGTGCCACCGGAGGTAGAGCGGGGGGCCTTTACAATGAGCAGTTCTTC.

This chain connects TRBV18 to TRBJ1-5, with D unclear. Trimming took off 3 bases at V and 3 bases at J, with 6 bases between the two ends. This CDR3 comprises 13 residues. Germline V gene sequence: CDR1 KGHSH, CDR2 LQKENI. DNA for the CDR3: TGTGCCAGCTCACCGAGTCTCAATCAGCCCCAGCATTTT. Translated, it gives CASSPSLNQPQHF.

V and J are TRBV5-1 and TRBJ2-7; maybe TRBD1 (6 bases). The CDR3 runs 15 residues. The V and J ends lost 0 bases and 1 base respectively, with 11 bases between them. CDR1 and CDR2 from the germline V gene are SGHRS and YFSETQ. The CDR3 DNA follows: TGCGCCAGCAGCTTGGCCGAACAGGGTTCCTACGAGCAGTACTTC. It yields the protein CASSLAEQGSYEQYF.

The CDR3 protein is CASSPLFGHLVGYTF. The DNA for the CDR3 is TGTGCCAGCAGTCCTCTATTTGGGCATTTAGTTGGCTACACCTTC. The J gene is TRBJ1-2, the V gene TRBV11-2; D is ambiguous. Germline loops: CDR1 SGHAT, CDR2 FQNNGV. The CDR3 loop spans 15 amino acids. Trimming took off 6 bases at V and 7 bases at J, with 21 bases between the two ends.

The V gene is TRBV5-1, the J gene TRBJ2-7; possibly TRBD1 or TRBD2 for D (5 bases each). The CDR3 runs to 15 residues. From germline, CDR1 is SGHRS and CDR2 YFSETQ. With 3 bases removed from V and 7 bases from J, the gap between germline ends came to 20 bases. The CDR3 is CASSSEGATTGEQYF. As DNA, the CDR3 is TGCGCCAGCAGCTCCGAAGGGGCCACTACGGGGGAGCAGTACTTC. Full variable domain (missing parts from reference TRBV5-1 and TRBJ2-7): KAGVTQTPRYLIKTRGQQVTLSCSPISGHRSVSWYQQTPGQGLQFLFEYFSETQRNKGNFPGRFSGRQFSNSRSEMNVSTLELGDSALYLCASSSEGATTGEQYFGPGTRLTVT.